This T cell receptor beta chain emerged from a study of T cell changes during pregnancy in multiple sclerosis. Assay: immunoSEQ multiplex PCR; the TCRdb copy retains only in-frame clones and omits some. In the table there are about 51,000 clones, 93% of which are singletons. This clone counts as medium-sized. The CDR3 has 11 residues. Germline V gives CDR1 SQVTM, CDR2 ANQGSEA. After removal of 7 bases from V and 3 bases from J, the junction contained 2 bases not matched to a gene. The TCR sequence derives from a female donor with multiple sclerosis, enrolled in a pregnancy study. This material consisted of peripheral blood, taken in the second trimester of pregnancy. The chain joins TRBV29-1 to TRBJ1-2, with 7 bases aligning to TRBD1. The CDR3 spells CSAQGDYGYTF. In nucleotides, the CDR3 is TGCAGCGCCCAGGGGGACTATGGCTACACCTTC.